The 26 T cell receptor beta chains given below trace back to one sample, sequenced in a study of cytomegalovirus exposure and HLA in healthy donors. Primers for the PCR totalled 60 Vbeta and 13 Jbeta. Repertoires were generated with immunoSEQ multiplex PCR, while TCRdb's copy carries only in-frame clones and drops some. The table shows around 130,000 clones, with roughly three quarters occurring only once. The sample taken for sequencing was PBMCs. Every receptor here comes from a woman in her sixties in good health and CMV-seronegative.

The chain couples TRBV7-3 to TRBJ2-3; 8 bases fit TRBD2. V shed 2 bases, J shed 0 bases, and the junction held 7 bases outside the gene matches. This CDR3 spans 17 amino acids. Looked up from germline, CDR1 is SGHTA and CDR2 is FQGTGA. The CDR3 region has the DNA TGTGCCAGCAGCTTATTCGCGGGGGGCCCTAGCACAGATACGCAGTATTTT. Protein sequence: CASSLFAGGPSTDTQYF.

The chain couples TRBV29-1 to TRBJ2-3; 12 positions match TRBD2. The trim removed 4 bases at V and 0 bases at J, leaving 5 bases unmatched. Germline CDR1 reads SQVTM; CDR2 reads ANQGSEA. The CDR3 spans 16 residues. CDR3 residues: CSVGGTSGSSTDTQYF. The CDR3 DNA reads TGCAGCGTTGGCGGGACTAGCGGGTCTAGCACAGATACGCAGTATTTT.

CDR3 DNA sequence: TGTGCCAGCAGCCCAGACAGGGTGCTACAAGAGACCCAGTACTTC. Its translation: CASSPDRVLQETQYF. The chain combines TRBV12-1 with TRBJ2-5; the table's D call TRBD1 went unverified against the DNA. TRBV12-1 is a pseudogene locus. This CDR3 has 15 amino acids.

This chain connects TRBV9 to TRBJ2-2; 12 bases match TRBD1. CDR1 SGDLS and CDR2 YYNGEE come from the germline V gene. Germline trimming cut 3 bases from V and 6 bases from J; bases unmatched to any gene: 6. The CDR3 has 16 amino acids. The CDR3 sequence: CASSAPGQGASGELFF. For the CDR3, the DNA is TGTGCCAGCAGCGCGCCGGGACAGGGGGCGTCCGGGGAGCTGTTTTTT.

This sequence joins TRBV9 and TRBJ1-2; TRBD1 matches at 9 bases. Germline CDR1 reads SGDLS; CDR2 reads YYNGEE. V was pared by 3 bases and J by 4 bases, with 4 bases of the junction left unmatched. This CDR3 comprises 14 residues. This CDR3 is CASSGQGEVYGYTF. CDR3 sequence (DNA): TGTGCCAGCAGCGGACAGGGGGAGGTCTATGGCTACACCTTC.

This chain joins TRBV9 and TRBJ2-5; D is perhaps TRBD2 (7 bases). Germline V gene data show CDR1 as SGDLS and CDR2 as YYNGEE. Trimming cost V 3 bases and J 1 base, with 10 bases left between them. The CDR3 runs to 14 residues. The CDR3 loop is CASSAGGSQETQYF. The CDR3 DNA follows: TGTGCCAGCAGCGCGGGGGGCAGCCAAGAGACCCAGTACTTC.

The chain has TRBV6-6 and TRBJ2-7; 7 bases agree with TRBD1. Germline loops: CDR1 MNHNY, CDR2 SVGAGI (reference sequence). CDR3 length: 15 residues. With V trimmed by 2 bases and J by 2 bases, 6 bases remained unmatched. The CDR3 bases are TGTGCCAGCAGTTACGAGACAGGGAGTGCCTACGAGCAGTACTTC. Translated: CASSYETGSAYEQYF.

The J gene is TRBJ2-1, the V gene TRBV12-5; D not certain. CDR1 and CDR2 from the germline V gene are LGHNT and FRNRAP. The CDR3 covers 13 residues. V was trimmed by 5 bases and J by 8 bases, leaving 13 bases between them. CDR3 nucleotides: TGTGCTAGTGGTGTTGTGGTTAGTGATGAGCAGTTCTTC. Translated: CASGVVVSDEQFF.

The rearrangement uses TRBV10-3 and TRBJ2-2; D gene ambiguous. This CDR3 contains 13 residues. Trimming took 10 bases from V and 5 from J, leaving 14 bases between them. CDR1 is ENHRY and CDR2 is SYGVKD in the germline V gene. The CDR3 DNA is TGTGCCACCAGACCGACTGAGACCGGGGAGCTGTTTTTT. It yields the protein CATRPTETGELFF.

J is TRBJ2-1 and V is TRBV18, with a weak D call TRBD2 (6 bases). Germline assignment: CDR1 KGHSH and CDR2 LQKENI. The CDR3 spans 15 residues. V lost 4 bases and J 5 bases, leaving 15 bases between the germline ends. The CDR3 nucleotides are TGTGCCAGCTCACAGTGGACTACCCTCAACAATGAGCAGTTCTTC. Translating gives CASSQWTTLNNEQFF. Using reference TRBV18 and TRBJ2-1 for the parts outside the CDR3, the full variable domain is NAGVMQNPRHLVRRRGQEARLRCSPMKGHSHVYWYRQLPEEGLKFMVYLQKENIIDESGMPKERFSAEFPKEGPSILRIQQVVRGDSAAYFCASSQWTTLNNEQFFGPGTRLTVL.

In this sample, this clone turned up once. V and J are TRBV5-1 and TRBJ2-7, with 7 bases that match TRBD2. The germline CDR1 and CDR2 sequences are SGHRS and YFSETQ. The CDR3 sequence is 15 residues long. J gave up 2 bases and V 4 bases, and 9 bases lay outside the gene matches. The CDR3 DNA follows: TGCGCCAGCAGCCTTGGGACTAAAACTCCCTACGAGCAGTACTTC. Protein sequence: CASSLGTKTPYEQYF.

V and J are TRBV7-8 and TRBJ2-5; 9 nucleotides match TRBD1. The J call may be mistaken, given a closer DNA end match to TRBJ2-7. The CDR3 has 15 residues. Germline V gene sequence: CDR1 SGHVS, CDR2 FQNEAQ. In nucleotides, the CDR3 is TGTGCCAGCAGCCTCGGGACAGGGTTCGGAGGCGAGCAGTACTTC. Its translation: CASSLGTGFGGEQYF.

V is TRBV7-3 and J is TRBJ2-2; D not certain. The CDR3 is 14 residues long. CDR1 is SGHTA, CDR2 FQGTGA, per germline. V lost 2 bases and J 7 bases, leaving 11 bases between the germline ends. In DNA form, the CDR3 reads TGTGCCAGCAGCTTAGCCCCTTCGAGCGGGGAGCTGTTTTTT. It translates to CASSLAPSSGELFF.

The sample holds one count of this clone. The rearrangement uses TRBV7-2 and TRBJ2-7, with TRBD1 matching over 11 bases. There are 15 residues in the CDR3. J gave up 7 bases and V 5 bases, and 10 bases lay outside the gene matches. The germline gives CDR1 SGHTA, CDR2 FQGNSA. CDR3 nucleotides: TGTGCCAGCAGCATAGGGACAGGGGGGCAGGGGGAGCAGTACTTC. This gives the protein CASSIGTGGQGEQYF.

V usage is TRBV19 and J usage is TRBJ2-7; possibly TRBD2 for D (5 bases). The CDR3 is 11 residues long. V was pared by 6 bases and J by 5 bases, with 8 bases between. CDR1 is LNHDA, CDR2 SQIVND, per germline (reference sequence). The CDR3 region is CASRREDEQYF. The CDR3 DNA reads as TGTGCCAGTAGGAGGGAAGACGAGCAGTACTTC.

The chain uses TRBV30 and TRBJ2-7; D call uncertain. Germline CDR1 and CDR2: GTSNPN and SVGIG (reference sequence). The length of the CDR3 is 15 residues. V gave up 0 bases and J gave up 3 bases, with 15 bases separating them. The CDR3 region is CAWSVPQRFLYEQYF. The CDR3 DNA follows: TGTGCCTGGAGTGTACCACAAAGATTTCTCTACGAGCAGTACTTC.

The rearrangement links TRBV18 to TRBJ2-5; 7 bases map to TRBD2. The better agreement between TRBJ2-7 and the DNA end casts doubt on the J call. This CDR3 is 14 amino acids long. CDR1 and CDR2 from the germline V gene are KGHSH and LQKENI. In DNA, the CDR3 is TGTGCCAGCTCACCCAGCCGGGAGGCCTACGAGCAGTACTTC. This encodes CASSPSREAYEQYF.

V usage is TRBV30 and J usage is TRBJ1-2; TRBD1 matches 7 bases. Trimming at V came to 1 base and at J to 2 bases, leaving 7 bases not matched to a gene. Per the germline V gene, CDR1 is GTSNPN and CDR2 is SVGIG (reference sequence). CDR3 length equals 15 residues. The CDR3 DNA reads as TGTGCCTGGAGTGCAGGGACAGCACAGAACTATGGCTACACCTTC. Translating gives CAWSAGTAQNYGYTF.

V usage is TRBV5-1 and J usage is TRBJ2-7, with unresolved D. V shed 0 bases and J shed 3 bases, with 7 bases lying between them. The V gene's germline CDR1 is SGHRS and CDR2 YFSETQ. The CDR3 loop spans 13 amino acids. In DNA, the CDR3 is TGCGCCAGCAGCTTGGGAGAGAACTACGAGCAGTACTTC. Translated, it gives CASSLGENYEQYF.

The chain has TRBV7-9 and TRBJ1-4; a possible D gene is TRBD1 (6 bases). Looked up from germline, CDR1 is SEHNR and CDR2 is FQNEAQ (reference sequence). CDR3 length: 14 residues. V was cut by 2 bases and J by 4 bases, with 8 bases left in between. CDR3 protein: CASSLRQDNEKLFF. CDR3 nucleotide sequence: TGTGCCAGCAGCTTAAGACAGGATAATGAAAAACTGTTTTTT.

The CDR3: CASSLMGQTLLTDTQYF. The CDR3 DNA sequence: TGTGCCAGCAGCTTAATGGGGCAGACTCTCCTCACAGATACGCAGTATTTT. The rearrangement links TRBV7-3 to TRBJ2-3, with D possibly being TRBD1 (5 bases). V lost 1 base, J lost 2 bases, and 16 bases lay in between. Germline V gene data show CDR1 as SGHTA and CDR2 as FQGTGA. The CDR3 spans 17 residues. Full variable domain (missing parts from reference TRBV7-3 and TRBJ2-3): GAGVSQTPSNKVTEKGKYVELRCDPISGHTALYWYRQSLGQGPEFLIYFQGTGAADDSGLPNDRFFAVRPEGSVSTLKIQRTERGDSAVYLCASSLMGQTLLTDTQYFGPGTRLTVL.

This clone was observed a single time. The J gene is TRBJ2-7, the V gene TRBV7-6; D uncertain. V was shortened by 0 bases and J by 1 base, with 4 bases between the two germline ends. Germline V gene sequence: CDR1 SGHVS, CDR2 FNYEAQ. The CDR3 length is 13 residues. CDR3 loop: CASSLARSYEQYF. CDR3 DNA: TGTGCCAGCAGCTTAGCACGGTCCTACGAGCAGTACTTC.

The V call is TRBV6-5, the J call TRBJ1-5; 7 bases align to TRBD1. This CDR3 has 13 residues. Trimming at V came to 6 bases and at J to 6 bases, leaving 5 bases not matched to a gene. Looked up from germline, CDR1 is MNHEY and CDR2 is SVGAGI. The CDR3 DNA follows: TGTGCCAGCAGACGACAGGGCGGTCAGCCCCAGCATTTT. This encodes CASRRQGGQPQHF.

The rearrangement joins TRBV5-1 to TRBJ2-2; D ambiguous. V was shortened by 4 bases and J by 1 base, with 8 bases between the two germline ends. CDR1 and CDR2 (germline): SGHRS, YFSETQ. The length of the CDR3 is 14 residues. In DNA form, the CDR3 reads TGCGCCAGCAGCCCTGGCGGGAACACCGGGGAGCTGTTTTTT. Protein product: CASSPGGNTGELFF.

The chain employs TRBV28 and TRBJ1-2; D is possibly TRBD1 (5 bases). The CDR3 extends over 16 amino acids. Trimming took 7 bases from V and 3 from J, leaving 21 bases between them. Germline assignment: CDR1 MDHEN and CDR2 SYDVKM. CDR3 region: CASTLGGVGVDYGYTF. The DNA of the CDR3 is TGTGCCAGCACCCTGGGAGGGGTGGGGGTGGACTATGGCTACACCTTC.

This clone was seen only once. The chain carries TRBV10-3 and TRBJ2-6; TRBD1 aligns across 7 bases. The trim removed 0 bases at V and 0 bases at J, leaving 2 bases unmatched. The CDR3 spans 17 residues. Per the germline V gene, CDR1 is ENHRY and CDR2 is SYGVKD. CDR3 sequence: CAISESAGGSGANVLTF. The CDR3 DNA reads TGTGCCATCAGTGAGTCCGCAGGGGGCTCTGGGGCCAACGTCCTGACTTTC.